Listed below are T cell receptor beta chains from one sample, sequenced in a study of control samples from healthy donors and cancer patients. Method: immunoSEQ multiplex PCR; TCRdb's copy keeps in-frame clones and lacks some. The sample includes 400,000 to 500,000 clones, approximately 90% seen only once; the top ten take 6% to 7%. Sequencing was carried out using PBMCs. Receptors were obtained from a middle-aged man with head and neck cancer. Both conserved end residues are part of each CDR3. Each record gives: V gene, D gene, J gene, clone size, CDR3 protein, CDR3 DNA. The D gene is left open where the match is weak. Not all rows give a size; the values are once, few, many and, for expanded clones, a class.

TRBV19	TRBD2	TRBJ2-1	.	CASTALAGGRNEQFF	TGTGCCAGTACTGCACTAGCGGGAGGGCGGAATGAGCAGTTCTTC
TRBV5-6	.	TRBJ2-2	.	CASSFGRTYTGELFF	TGTGCCAGCAGCTTTGGTCGGACGTACACCGGGGAGCTGTTTTTT
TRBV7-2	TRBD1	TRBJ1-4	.	CASSSDRGNEKLFF	TGTGCCAGCAGCTCGGACAGGGGTAATGAAAAACTGTTTTTT
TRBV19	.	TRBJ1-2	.	CASSILEAGYGYTF	TGTGCCAGTAGTATCCTCGAGGCAGGCTATGGCTACACCTTC
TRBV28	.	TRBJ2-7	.	CASSLYRYEQYF	TGTGCCAGCAGTTTATATCGCTACGAGCAGTACTTC
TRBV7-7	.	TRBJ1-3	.	CASSRDSTSGNTIYF	TGTGCTAGCAGCCGGGACTCGACCTCTGGAAACACCATATATTTT
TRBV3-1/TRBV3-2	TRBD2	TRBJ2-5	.	CASSQGGSGSTQYF	TGTGCCAGCAGCCAAGGGGGTAGCGGGAGTACCCAGTACTTC
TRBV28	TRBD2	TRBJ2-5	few	CASTPLPRSPGLAGGETQYF	TGTGCCAGCACCCCCCTTCCCCGCAGCCCGGGACTAGCGGGCGGAGAGACCCAGTACTTC
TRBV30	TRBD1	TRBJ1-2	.	CAWTGQGAGYGYTF	TGTGCCTGGACGGGACAGGGGGCCGGCTATGGCTACACCTTC
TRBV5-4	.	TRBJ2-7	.	CASSYGTDTYEQYF	TGTGCCAGCAGTTACGGGACGGACACCTACGAGCAGTACTTC
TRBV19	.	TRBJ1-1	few	CASSIDTGNTEAFF	TGTGCCAGTAGTATAGATACGGGGAACACTGAAGCTTTCTTT
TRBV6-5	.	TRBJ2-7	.	CASSYSSPRSYEQYF	TGTGCCAGCAGTTACTCGAGCCCTCGCTCCTACGAGCAGTACTTC
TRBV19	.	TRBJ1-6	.	CASSPGWSPLHF	TGTGCCAGTAGCCCAGGGTGGTCACCCCTCCACTTT